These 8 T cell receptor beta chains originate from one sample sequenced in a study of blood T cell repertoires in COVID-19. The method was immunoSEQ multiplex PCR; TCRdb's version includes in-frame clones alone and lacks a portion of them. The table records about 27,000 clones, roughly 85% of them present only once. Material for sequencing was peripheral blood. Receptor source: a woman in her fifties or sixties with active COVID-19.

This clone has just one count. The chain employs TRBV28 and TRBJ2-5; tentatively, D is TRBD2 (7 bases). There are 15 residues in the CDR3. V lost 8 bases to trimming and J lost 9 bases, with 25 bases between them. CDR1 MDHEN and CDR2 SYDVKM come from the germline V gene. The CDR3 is CASSSGGAAGSAQYF. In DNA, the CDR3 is TGTGCCAGCTCCAGTGGGGGGGCGGCCGGTTCAGCCCAGTACTTC.

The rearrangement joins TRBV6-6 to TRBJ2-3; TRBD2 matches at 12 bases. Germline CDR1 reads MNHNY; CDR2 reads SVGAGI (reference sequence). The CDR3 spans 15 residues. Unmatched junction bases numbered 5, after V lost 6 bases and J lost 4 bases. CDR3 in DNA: TGTGCCAGCAGCACGACTAGCGGGAGTGCAGATACGCAGTATTTT. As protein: CASSTTSGSADTQYF.

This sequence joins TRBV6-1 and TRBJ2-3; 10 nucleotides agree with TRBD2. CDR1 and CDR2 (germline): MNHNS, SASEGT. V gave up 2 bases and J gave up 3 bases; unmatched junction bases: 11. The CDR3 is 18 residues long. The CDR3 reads CASSEKMLAGGRTDTQYF. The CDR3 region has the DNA TGTGCCAGCAGTGAAAAAATGTTAGCGGGAGGCCGTACAGATACGCAGTATTTT.

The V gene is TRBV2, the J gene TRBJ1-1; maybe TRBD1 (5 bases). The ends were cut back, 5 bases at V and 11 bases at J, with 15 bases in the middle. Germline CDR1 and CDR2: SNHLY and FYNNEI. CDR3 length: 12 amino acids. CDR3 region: CASSYTGEGAFF. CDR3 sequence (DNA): TGTGCCAGCAGTTATACGGGAGAGGGGGCTTTCTTT. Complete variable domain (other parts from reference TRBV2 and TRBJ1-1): EPEVTQTPSHQVTQMGQEVILRCVPISNHLYFYWYRQILGQKVEFLVSFYNNEISEKSEIFDDQFSVERPDGSNFTLKIRSTKLEDSAMYFCASSYTGEGAFFGQGTRLTVV.

Written as DNA, the CDR3 is TGTGCCAGCAGCTTGGATCTCGGGAAAACGACTGAAGCTTTCTTT. As protein: CASSLDLGKTTEAFF. The rearrangement uses TRBV5-4 and TRBJ1-1; D not certain. Between the trimmed V and J ends, which lost 0 bases and 5 bases, there was a span of 14 bases. CDR1 is SGHNT, CDR2 YYREEE, per germline (reference sequence). This CDR3 spans 15 amino acids.

The CDR3 here is CASSQDSYSPDTQYF. DNA for the CDR3: TGCGCCAGCAGCCAAGATTCCTACTCCCCAGATACGCAGTATTTT. V gene TRBV4-1 combines with J gene TRBJ2-3, with unresolved D. V was trimmed by 0 bases and J by 4 bases, leaving 11 bases between them. The CDR3 sequence is 15 residues long. Germline CDR1 reads MGHRA; CDR2 reads YSYEKL.

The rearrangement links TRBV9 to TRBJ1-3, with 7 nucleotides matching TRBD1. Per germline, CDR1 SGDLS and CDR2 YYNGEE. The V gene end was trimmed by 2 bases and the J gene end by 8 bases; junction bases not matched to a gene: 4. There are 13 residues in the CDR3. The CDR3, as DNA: TGTGCCAGCAGCGTTTACAGGGGAGACACCATATATTTT. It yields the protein CASSVYRGDTIYF.

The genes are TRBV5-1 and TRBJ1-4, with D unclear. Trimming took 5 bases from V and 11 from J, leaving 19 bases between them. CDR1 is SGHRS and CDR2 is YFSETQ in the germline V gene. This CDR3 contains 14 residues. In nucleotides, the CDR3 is TGCGCCAGCAGTCAAACCCGGGGAGATGGGAAACTGTTTTTT. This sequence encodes CASSQTRGDGKLFF.